Listed below are T cell receptor beta chains from one sample, sequenced in a study of blood T cell repertoires in COVID-19. TCRdb's table, derived via immunoSEQ multiplex PCR, lists solely in-frame clones and lacks some. This sample has roughly 240,000 clones; roughly four fifths occur once, and the top ten carry 4% to 5%. The sample comprised peripheral blood. All receptors come from a woman in her 70s with acute or convalescent COVID-19. Each CDR3 is given with its conserved first and last residue. The D gene is left open where the match is weak. Size is stated for part of the rows, as once, few or many counts, or as a class when the clone is expanded.

v_call: TRBV19
j_call: TRBJ1-6
d_call: NA
clone_size: NA
cdr3_nt: TGTGCCAGTAGGGAAGGGAGCTCCTATAATTCACCCCTCCACTTT
cdr3_aa: CASREGSSYNSPLHF

v_call: TRBV2
j_call: TRBJ1-5
d_call: NA
clone_size: few
cdr3_nt: TGTGCCAGCACCAGGGGAGGGGGAATGAGTCAGCCCCAGCATTTT
cdr3_aa: CASTRGGGMSQPQHF

v_call: TRBV7-9
j_call: TRBJ1-2
d_call: NA
clone_size: NA
cdr3_nt: TGTGCCAGCAGCTTAACACAGGTAGTAGCCTATGGCTACACCTTC
cdr3_aa: CASSLTQVVAYGYTF

v_call: TRBV6-1
j_call: TRBJ1-4
d_call: NA
clone_size: NA
cdr3_nt: TGTGCCAGCAGTGAAGCGGGGGCGGCGGAAAAACTGTTTTTT
cdr3_aa: CASSEAGAAEKLFF

v_call: TRBV4-2
j_call: TRBJ2-1
d_call: TRBD2
clone_size: NA
cdr3_nt: TGTGCCAGCAGCCCCGGGTGGTCTAGCGGGGGGACATATGAGCAGTTCTTC
cdr3_aa: CASSPGWSSGGTYEQFF

v_call: TRBV19
j_call: TRBJ1-2
d_call: NA
clone_size: NA
cdr3_nt: TGTGCCAGTAGTATCCCCTCAGTGGCCTATGGCTACACCTTC
cdr3_aa: CASSIPSVAYGYTF

v_call: TRBV6-4
j_call: TRBJ1-4
d_call: TRBD1
clone_size: NA
cdr3_nt: TGTGCCAGCAGCGACTTACAGGGGACTAATGAAAAACTGTTTTTT
cdr3_aa: CASSDLQGTNEKLFF

v_call: TRBV19
j_call: TRBJ1-5
d_call: NA
clone_size: NA
cdr3_nt: TGTGCCAGTAGTATAGATATGGCAGGCGGGGAGCCCCAGCATTTT
cdr3_aa: CASSIDMAGGEPQHF

v_call: TRBV6-5
j_call: TRBJ2-3
d_call: NA
clone_size: NA
cdr3_nt: TGTGCCAGCGGCGGTACAGGATCTAGCACAGATACGCAGTATTTT
cdr3_aa: CASGGTGSSTDTQYF

v_call: TRBV6-6
j_call: TRBJ1-5
d_call: NA
clone_size: few
cdr3_nt: TGTGCCAGCAGTTACCCTGCCGACATCGCTCCCCAGCATTTT
cdr3_aa: CASSYPADIAPQHF

v_call: TRBV11-1
j_call: TRBJ2-3
d_call: NA
clone_size: NA
cdr3_nt: TGTGCCAGCAGCTTAGTTCCGGGATGGAGCACAGATACGCAGTATTTT
cdr3_aa: CASSLVPGWSTDTQYF

v_call: TRBV3-1/TRBV3-2
j_call: TRBJ2-1
d_call: TRBD1
clone_size: NA
cdr3_nt: TGTGCCAGCAGCCAAGCGGGACAGGTATACAATGAGCAGTTCTTC
cdr3_aa: CASSQAGQVYNEQFF

v_call: TRBV7-2
j_call: TRBJ1-4
d_call: NA
clone_size: NA
cdr3_nt: TGTGCCAGCAGCCCCCGCAGTACAACTAATGAAAAACTGTTTTTT
cdr3_aa: CASSPRSTTNEKLFF

v_call: TRBV6-1
j_call: TRBJ1-2
d_call: NA
clone_size: NA
cdr3_nt: TGTGCCAGCAGTGAAGTGTTGGGGGGAGGAGGCTACACCTTC
cdr3_aa: CASSEVLGGGGYTF

v_call: TRBV4-2
j_call: TRBJ2-7
d_call: TRBD2
clone_size: NA
cdr3_nt: TGTGCCAGCAGCCAAAGCGGGGGGAACATACCCTACGAGCAGTACTTC
cdr3_aa: CASSQSGGNIPYEQYF

v_call: TRBV15
j_call: TRBJ2-5
d_call: TRBD1
clone_size: NA
cdr3_nt: TGTGCCACCAGCGCAAACAGGGGGGAGACCCAGTACTTC
cdr3_aa: CATSANRGETQYF

v_call: TRBV10-3
j_call: TRBJ2-7
d_call: NA
clone_size: NA
cdr3_nt: TGTGCCATCAGCTCGACACAGACCTACGAGCAGTACTTC
cdr3_aa: CAISSTQTYEQYF

v_call: TRBV9
j_call: TRBJ2-3
d_call: NA
clone_size: NA
cdr3_nt: TGTGCCAGCAGCGTCTTTAGCCCCTACAACACAGATACGCAGTATTTT
cdr3_aa: CASSVFSPYNTDTQYF

v_call: TRBV19
j_call: TRBJ2-1
d_call: TRBD1
clone_size: NA
cdr3_nt: TGTGCCAGTAGTTATACAGGGGGTTCCTCGGACAATGAGCAGTTCTTC
cdr3_aa: CASSYTGGSSDNEQFF

v_call: TRBV5-5
j_call: TRBJ1-3
d_call: NA
clone_size: NA
cdr3_nt: TGTGCCAGCACTCCTACAGGGATGTCTGGAAACACCATATATTTT
cdr3_aa: CASTPTGMSGNTIYF

v_call: TRBV19
j_call: TRBJ1-1
d_call: TRBD1
clone_size: once
cdr3_nt: TGTGCCAGTAGTGTGGGACAGCCGAACACTGAAGCTTTCTTT
cdr3_aa: CASSVGQPNTEAFF

v_call: TRBV7-2
j_call: TRBJ2-7
d_call: NA
clone_size: NA
cdr3_nt: TGTGCCAGCAGCTTCAGTGGCTCCTACGAGCAGTACTTC
cdr3_aa: CASSFSGSYEQYF

v_call: TRBV4-3
j_call: TRBJ2-5
d_call: NA
clone_size: NA
cdr3_nt: TGCGCCAGCAGCCAAGAGGGGACTCCATCGACTAAGACCCAGTACTTC
cdr3_aa: CASSQEGTPSTKTQYF

v_call: TRBV19
j_call: TRBJ1-1
d_call: NA
clone_size: NA
cdr3_nt: TGTGCCAGTAGTATTACATTAGAGACAAGGAACACTGAAGCTTTCTTT
cdr3_aa: CASSITLETRNTEAFF

v_call: TRBV10-3
j_call: TRBJ2-7
d_call: NA
clone_size: NA
cdr3_nt: TGTGCCATCAGTGAGTCGAGAAAGGGGACCTACGAGCAGTACTTC
cdr3_aa: CAISESRKGTYEQYF

v_call: TRBV5-1
j_call: TRBJ2-5
d_call: NA
clone_size: NA
cdr3_nt: TGCGCCAGCAGCCCCAGGGCTGAAGAGACCCAGTACTTC
cdr3_aa: CASSPRAEETQYF

v_call: TRBV25-1
j_call: TRBJ1-1
d_call: NA
clone_size: few
cdr3_nt: TGTGCCAGCAGCCAGATGAACACTGAAGCTTTCTTT
cdr3_aa: CASSQMNTEAFF

v_call: TRBV18
j_call: TRBJ2-5
d_call: NA
clone_size: NA
cdr3_nt: TGTGCCAGCTCACCCCGACTAGAAGAGACCCAGTACTTC
cdr3_aa: CASSPRLEETQYF

v_call: TRBV19
j_call: TRBJ2-3
d_call: NA
clone_size: NA
cdr3_nt: TGTGCCAGTAGTAGTGAGCAGGGATGGTTGGATACGCAGTATTTT
cdr3_aa: CASSSEQGWLDTQYF

v_call: TRBV30
j_call: TRBJ1-2
d_call: TRBD1
clone_size: once
cdr3_nt: TGTGCCTGGAGTTCGTCTTCCGGACAGGGAAGAAGCTATGGCTACACCTTC
cdr3_aa: CAWSSSSGQGRSYGYTF